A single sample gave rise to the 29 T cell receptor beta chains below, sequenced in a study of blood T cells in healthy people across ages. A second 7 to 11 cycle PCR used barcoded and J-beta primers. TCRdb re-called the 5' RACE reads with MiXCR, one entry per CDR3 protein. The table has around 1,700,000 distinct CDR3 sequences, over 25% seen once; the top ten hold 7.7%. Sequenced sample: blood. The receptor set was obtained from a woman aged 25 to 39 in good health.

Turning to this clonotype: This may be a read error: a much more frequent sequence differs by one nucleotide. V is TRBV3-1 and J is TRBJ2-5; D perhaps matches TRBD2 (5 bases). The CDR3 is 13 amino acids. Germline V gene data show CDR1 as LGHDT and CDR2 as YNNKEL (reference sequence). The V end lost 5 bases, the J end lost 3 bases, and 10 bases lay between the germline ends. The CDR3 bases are TGTGCCAGCAGCTCCCCAGCGGAAGAGACCCAGTACTTC. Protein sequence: CASSSPAEETQYF.

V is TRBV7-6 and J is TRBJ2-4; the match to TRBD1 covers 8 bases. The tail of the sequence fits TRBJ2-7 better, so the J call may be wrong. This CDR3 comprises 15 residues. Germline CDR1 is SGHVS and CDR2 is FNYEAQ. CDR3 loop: CASSLATGDPYEQYF. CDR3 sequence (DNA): TGTGCCAGCAGCTTAGCGACAGGGGATCCCTACGAGCAGTACTTC.

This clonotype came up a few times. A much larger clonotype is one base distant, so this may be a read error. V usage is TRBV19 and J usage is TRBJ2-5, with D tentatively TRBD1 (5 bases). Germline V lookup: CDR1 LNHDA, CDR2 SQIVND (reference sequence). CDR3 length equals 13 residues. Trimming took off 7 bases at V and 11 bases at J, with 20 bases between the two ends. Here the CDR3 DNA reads TGTGCCAGTACCAGGCAGGGCCGGAATGAGCAGTACTTC. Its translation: CASTRQGRNEQYF.

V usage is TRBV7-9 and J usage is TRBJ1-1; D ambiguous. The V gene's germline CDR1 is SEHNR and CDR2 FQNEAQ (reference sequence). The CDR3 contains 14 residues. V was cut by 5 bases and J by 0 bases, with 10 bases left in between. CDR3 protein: CASSPKKMNTEAFF. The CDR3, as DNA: TGTGCCAGCAGCCCGAAAAAAATGAACACTGAAGCTTTCTTT.

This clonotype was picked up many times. CDR3 DNA sequence: TGTGCCAGCAGTTACTCGAGGGACCCTCAGACCCAGTACTTC. Amino acid sequence: CASSYSRDPQTQYF. This chain connects TRBV6-6 to TRBJ2-5; D is tentatively TRBD1 or TRBD2 (5 bases each). V lost 0 bases to trimming and J lost 6 bases, with 11 bases between them. Germline assignment: CDR1 MNHNY and CDR2 SVGAGI (reference sequence). The CDR3 runs to 14 residues.

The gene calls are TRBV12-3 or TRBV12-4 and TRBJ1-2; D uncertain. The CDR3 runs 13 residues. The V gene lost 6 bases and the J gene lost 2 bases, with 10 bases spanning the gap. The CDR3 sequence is CASRLAANYGYTF. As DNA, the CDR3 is TGTGCCAGCAGGTTGGCGGCAAACTATGGCTACACCTTC.

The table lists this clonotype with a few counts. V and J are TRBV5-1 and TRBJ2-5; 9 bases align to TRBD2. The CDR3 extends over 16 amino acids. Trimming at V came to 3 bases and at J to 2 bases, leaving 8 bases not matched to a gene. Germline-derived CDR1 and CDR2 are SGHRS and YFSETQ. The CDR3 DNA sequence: TGCGCCAGCAGCTGGGATAGCGGGGGCCATCAAGAGACCCAGTACTTC. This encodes CASSWDSGGHQETQYF.

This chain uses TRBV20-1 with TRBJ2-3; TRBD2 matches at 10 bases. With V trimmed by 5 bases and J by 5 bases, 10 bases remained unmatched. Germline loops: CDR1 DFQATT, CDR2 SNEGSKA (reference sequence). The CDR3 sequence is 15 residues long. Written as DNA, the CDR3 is TGCAGTGCTGTCCTTAGCGGGAGGTCTCAAGATACGCAGTATTTT. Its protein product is CSAVLSGRSQDTQYF.

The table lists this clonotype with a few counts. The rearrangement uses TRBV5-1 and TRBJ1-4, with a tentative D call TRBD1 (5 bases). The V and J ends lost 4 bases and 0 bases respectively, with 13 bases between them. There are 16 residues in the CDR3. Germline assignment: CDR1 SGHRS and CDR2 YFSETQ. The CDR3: CASSAGTGATNEKLFF. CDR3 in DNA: TGCGCCAGCAGCGCCGGGACGGGCGCAACTAATGAAAAACTGTTTTTT.

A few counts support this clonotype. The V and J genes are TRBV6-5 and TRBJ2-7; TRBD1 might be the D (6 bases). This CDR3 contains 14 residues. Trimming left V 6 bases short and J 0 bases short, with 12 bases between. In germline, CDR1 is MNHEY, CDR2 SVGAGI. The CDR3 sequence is CASSKDRSSYEQYF. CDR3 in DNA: TGTGCCAGCAGCAAGGACAGAAGCTCCTACGAGCAGTACTTC.

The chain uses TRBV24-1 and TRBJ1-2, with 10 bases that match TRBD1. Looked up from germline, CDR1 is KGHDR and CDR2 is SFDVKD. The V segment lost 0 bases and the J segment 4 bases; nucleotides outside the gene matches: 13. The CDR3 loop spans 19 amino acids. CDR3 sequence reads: CATSDLLGTGEGETYGYTF. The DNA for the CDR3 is TGTGCCACCAGTGATTTGCTTGGGACAGGGGAGGGGGAAACCTATGGCTACACCTTC.

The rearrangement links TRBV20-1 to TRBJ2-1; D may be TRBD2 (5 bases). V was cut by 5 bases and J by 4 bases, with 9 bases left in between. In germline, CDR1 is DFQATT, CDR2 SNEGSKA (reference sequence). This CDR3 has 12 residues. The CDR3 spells CSAGGAYNEQFF. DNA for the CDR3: TGCAGTGCTGGAGGAGCTTACAATGAGCAGTTCTTC.

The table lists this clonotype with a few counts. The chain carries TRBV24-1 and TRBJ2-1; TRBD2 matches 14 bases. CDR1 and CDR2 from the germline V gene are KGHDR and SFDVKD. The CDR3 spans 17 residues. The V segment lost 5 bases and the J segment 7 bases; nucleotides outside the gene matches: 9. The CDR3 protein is CATSGTSGRKGDNEQFF. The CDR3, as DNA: TGTGCCACCAGTGGGACTAGCGGGAGGAAGGGTGATAATGAGCAGTTCTTC.

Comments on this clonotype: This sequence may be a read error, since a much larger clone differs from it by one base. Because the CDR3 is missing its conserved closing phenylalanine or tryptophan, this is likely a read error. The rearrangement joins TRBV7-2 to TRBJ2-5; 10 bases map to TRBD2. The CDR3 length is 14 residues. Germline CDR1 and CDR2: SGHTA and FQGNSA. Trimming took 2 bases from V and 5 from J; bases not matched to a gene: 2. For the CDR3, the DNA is TGTGCCAGCAGCTTACTAGCGGGAGTGGAGACCCAGTACTTA. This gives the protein CASSLLAGVETQYL.

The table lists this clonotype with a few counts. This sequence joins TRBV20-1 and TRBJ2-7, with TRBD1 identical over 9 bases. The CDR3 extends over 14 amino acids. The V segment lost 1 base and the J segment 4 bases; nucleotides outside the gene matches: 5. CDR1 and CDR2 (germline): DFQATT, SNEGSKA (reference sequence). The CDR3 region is CSARGGQGRYEQYF. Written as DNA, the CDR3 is TGCAGTGCTAGAGGTGGACAGGGGAGGTACGAGCAGTACTTC.

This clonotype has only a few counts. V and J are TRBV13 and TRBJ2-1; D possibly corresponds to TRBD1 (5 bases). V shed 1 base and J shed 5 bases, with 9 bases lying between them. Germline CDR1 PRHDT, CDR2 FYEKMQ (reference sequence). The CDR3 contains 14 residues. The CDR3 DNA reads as TGTGCCAGCAGCTTAGAGCAAGGGGACAATGAGCAGTTCTTC. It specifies CASSLEQGDNEQFF.

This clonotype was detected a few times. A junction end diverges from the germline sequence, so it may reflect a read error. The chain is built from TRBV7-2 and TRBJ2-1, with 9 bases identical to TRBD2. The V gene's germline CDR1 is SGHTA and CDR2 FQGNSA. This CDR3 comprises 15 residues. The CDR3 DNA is TGTGTCAGCAGCTTAGCGGGAGCGCGGACAGAGGAGCAGTTCTTC. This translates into CVSSLAGARTEEQFF.

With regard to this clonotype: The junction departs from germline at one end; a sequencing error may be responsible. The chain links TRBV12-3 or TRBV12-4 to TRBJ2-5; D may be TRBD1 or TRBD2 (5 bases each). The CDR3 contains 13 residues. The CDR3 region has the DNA TGTGCCAGCAGTCAATATGGGGGAGAGGCCCAGTACTTC. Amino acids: CASSQYGGEAQYF.

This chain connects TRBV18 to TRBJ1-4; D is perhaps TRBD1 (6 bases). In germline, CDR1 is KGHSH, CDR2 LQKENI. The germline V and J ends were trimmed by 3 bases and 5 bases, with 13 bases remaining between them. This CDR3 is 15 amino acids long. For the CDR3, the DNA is TGTGCCAGCTCACCGCGCGGACAGCAAAATGAAAAACTGTTTTTT. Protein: CASSPRGQQNEKLFF.

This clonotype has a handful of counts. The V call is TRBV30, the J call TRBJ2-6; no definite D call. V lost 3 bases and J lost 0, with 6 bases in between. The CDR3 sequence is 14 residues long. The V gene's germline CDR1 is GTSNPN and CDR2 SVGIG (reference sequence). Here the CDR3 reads CAWRGLSGANVLTF. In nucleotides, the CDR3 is TGTGCCTGGAGAGGCCTCTCTGGGGCCAACGTCCTGACTTTC.

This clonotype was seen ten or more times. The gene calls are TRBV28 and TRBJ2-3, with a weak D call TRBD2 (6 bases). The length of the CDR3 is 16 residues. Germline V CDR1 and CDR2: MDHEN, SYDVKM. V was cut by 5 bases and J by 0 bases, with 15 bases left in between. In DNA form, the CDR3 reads TGTGCCAGCAGTGTTACTAGCACGTGGAGCACAGATACGCAGTATTTT. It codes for CASSVTSTWSTDTQYF.

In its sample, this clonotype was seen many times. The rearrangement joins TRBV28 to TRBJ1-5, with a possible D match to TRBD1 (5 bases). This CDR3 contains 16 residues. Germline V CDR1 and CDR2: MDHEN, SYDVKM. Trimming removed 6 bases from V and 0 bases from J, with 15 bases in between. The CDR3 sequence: CASSLRDLYSNQPQHF. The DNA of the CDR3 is TGTGCCAGCAGCCTCCGGGACCTCTATAGCAATCAGCCCCAGCATTTT.

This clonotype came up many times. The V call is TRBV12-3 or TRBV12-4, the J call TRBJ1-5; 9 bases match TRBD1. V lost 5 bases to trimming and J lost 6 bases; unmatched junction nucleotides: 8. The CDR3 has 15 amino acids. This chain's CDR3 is CASSPTGGISQPQHF. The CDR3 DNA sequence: TGTGCCAGCAGTCCCACAGGGGGCATAAGTCAGCCCCAGCATTTT.

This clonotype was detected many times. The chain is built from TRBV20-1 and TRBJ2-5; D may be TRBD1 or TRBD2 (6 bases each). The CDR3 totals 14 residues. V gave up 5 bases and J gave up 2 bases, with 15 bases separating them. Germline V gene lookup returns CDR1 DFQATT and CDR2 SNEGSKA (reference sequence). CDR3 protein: CSAGAGQGQETQYF. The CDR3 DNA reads TGCAGTGCTGGGGCGGGGCAGGGGCAAGAGACCCAGTACTTC.

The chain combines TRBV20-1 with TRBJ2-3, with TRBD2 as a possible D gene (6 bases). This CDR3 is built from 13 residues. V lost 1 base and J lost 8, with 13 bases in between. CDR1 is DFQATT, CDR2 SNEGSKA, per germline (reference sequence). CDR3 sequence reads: CSARAWAEGTQYF. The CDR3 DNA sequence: TGCAGTGCTAGAGCATGGGCGGAGGGTACGCAGTATTTT.

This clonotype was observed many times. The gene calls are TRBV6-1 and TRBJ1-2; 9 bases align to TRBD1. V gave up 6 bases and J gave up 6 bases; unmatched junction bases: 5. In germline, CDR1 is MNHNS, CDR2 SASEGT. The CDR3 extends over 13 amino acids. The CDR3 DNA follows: TGTGCCAGCAGGGGACAGGGAACGGATGGCTACACCTTC. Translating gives CASRGQGTDGYTF.

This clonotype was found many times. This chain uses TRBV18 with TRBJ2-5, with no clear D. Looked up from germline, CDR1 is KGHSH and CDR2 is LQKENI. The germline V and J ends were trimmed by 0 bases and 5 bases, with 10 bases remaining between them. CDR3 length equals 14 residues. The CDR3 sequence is CASSPPTVGETQYF. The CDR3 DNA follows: TGTGCCAGCTCACCACCTACAGTGGGGGAGACCCAGTACTTC.

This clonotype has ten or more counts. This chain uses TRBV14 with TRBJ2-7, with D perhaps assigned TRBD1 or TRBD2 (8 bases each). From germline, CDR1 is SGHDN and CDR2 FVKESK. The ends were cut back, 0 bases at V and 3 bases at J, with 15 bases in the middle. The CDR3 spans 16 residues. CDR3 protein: CASSQDSGTGLYEQYF. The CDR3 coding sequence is TGTGCCAGCAGCCAAGATAGCGGGACAGGACTCTACGAGCAGTACTTC. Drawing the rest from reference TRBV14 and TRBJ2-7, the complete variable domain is EAGVTQFPSHSVIEKGQTVTLRCDPISGHDNLYWYRRVMGKEIKFLLHFVKESKQDESGMPNNRFLAERTGGTYSTLKVQPAELEDSGVYFCASSQDSGTGLYEQYFGPGTRLTVT.

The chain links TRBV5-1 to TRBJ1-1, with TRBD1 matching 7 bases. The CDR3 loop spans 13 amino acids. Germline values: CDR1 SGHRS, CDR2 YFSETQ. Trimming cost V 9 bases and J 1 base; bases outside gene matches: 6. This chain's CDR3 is CATRQGGNTEAFF. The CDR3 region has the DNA TGCGCCACAAGACAGGGCGGGAACACTGAAGCTTTCTTT.